One T cell receptor (beta chain) is described in this entry. Its antigen is as yet unknown. With random hexamers, roughly 0.45 to 1 ug RNA was reverse transcribed. Each CDR3 protein is one row after TCRdb ran MiXCR on the immunoSEQ multiplex PCR reads. The sample yields 100,000 to 150,000 distinct CDR3 sequences, around 94% seen once. This specimen belongs to a study of CD8 T cells in Susac syndrome. Findings of the study overall: A relatively small number of individuals underwent TCR sequencing and HLA analysis.

From blood CD8+ and CD4+ T cells, the TCR beta chain was sequenced. Germline CDR1 and CDR2: GTSNPN and SVGIG (reference sequence). This CDR3 has 13 amino acids. V was pared by 1 base and J by 13 bases, with 14 bases between. The source material was CD4+ T cells from PBMCs. The chain employs TRBV30 and TRBJ1-6, with TRBD1 as a possible D gene (5 bases). This TCR was sampled from a human donor in good health. The CDR3 DNA sequence: TGTGCCTGGAGTGCCCAGGGACCCGGGCCCCTCCACTTT. Translating it yields CAWSAQGPGPLHF.